The rows below give T cell receptor beta chains drawn from one sample of a study of T cell responses to AZD1222 COVID-19 vaccine. The method was immunoSEQ multiplex PCR; TCRdb's version includes in-frame clones alone and lacks a portion of them. Here the sample spans about 52,000 clones, 87% being singletons. Sequencing was performed on peripheral blood, taken 28 days after the second AZD1222 dose. Receptors originate from an adult who received the AZD1222 COVID-19 vaccine. Each CDR3 is given with its conserved first and last residue. D genes are given only for firm matches. The size of a clone is reported for some rows only, either as once, few or many, or as a class for expanded clones.

V: TRBV28; size: .; D: .; J: TRBJ1-2; DNA: TGTGCCAGCAGTTGGGGGCAGTATGGCTACACCTTC; CDR3: CASSWGQYGYTF
V: TRBV6-4; size: .; D: .; J: TRBJ1-6; DNA: TGTGCCAGCAGCACCATGGGGGACCCTAATTCACCCCTCCACTTT; CDR3: CASSTMGDPNSPLHF
V: TRBV5-1; size: .; D: .; J: TRBJ1-1; DNA: TGCGCCAGCAGCTTGGGGGGGCCCACTGAAGCTTTCTTT; CDR3: CASSLGGPTEAFF
V: TRBV28; size: once; D: .; J: TRBJ1-3; DNA: TGTGCCACTACAACAGGGTTTTCTGGAAACACCATATATTTT; CDR3: CATTTGFSGNTIYF
V: TRBV9; size: .; D: .; J: TRBJ1-3; DNA: TGTGCCAGCAGCGTGGGAAGCCTCTCTGGAAACACCATATATTTT; CDR3: CASSVGSLSGNTIYF
V: TRBV7-8; size: .; D: .; J: TRBJ2-1; DNA: TGTGCCAGCAGCGCCCGGGACCGAAACTCCTACAATGAGCAGTTCTTC; CDR3: CASSARDRNSYNEQFF
V: TRBV5-6; size: .; D: TRBD1; J: TRBJ2-2; DNA: TGTGCCAGCAGCTTGGGACAGGGAGACACCGGGGAGCTGTTTTTT; CDR3: CASSLGQGDTGELFF
V: TRBV28; size: once; D: TRBD2; J: TRBJ2-7; DNA: TGTGCCAGCAGGGAGGAGGGAGGGCCTAAAGAGCAGTACTTC; CDR3: CASREEGGPKEQYF
V: TRBV19; size: .; D: .; J: TRBJ2-4; DNA: TGTGCCAGTAGTCCCCAGGGGTTGGGCAAAAACATTCAGTACTTC; CDR3: CASSPQGLGKNIQYF
V: TRBV3-1/TRBV3-2; size: .; D: .; J: TRBJ1-4; DNA: TGTGCCAGCAGCCAAGACGGCCCCCTCCGGGAAAAACTGTTTTTT; CDR3: CASSQDGPLREKLFF
V: TRBV18; size: .; D: .; J: TRBJ2-2; DNA: TGTGCCAGCTCACCACCGTTCCCGAACACCGGGGAGCTGTTTTTT; CDR3: CASSPPFPNTGELFF
V: TRBV24-1; size: .; D: .; J: TRBJ2-1; DNA: TGTGCCACCAGTGACTCTACCCTGCACTATGAGCAGTTCTTC; CDR3: CATSDSTLHYEQFF
V: TRBV10-2; size: few; D: TRBD1; J: TRBJ1-2; DNA: TGCGCCAGCAGCAGGGGGGAGAACTATGGCTACACCTTC; CDR3: CASSRGENYGYTF
V: TRBV7-2; size: once; D: .; J: TRBJ2-1; DNA: TGTGCCAGCAGCTCCAAGGTGGGCTCCTACAATGAGCAGTTCTTC; CDR3: CASSSKVGSYNEQFF
V: TRBV11-1; size: .; D: TRBD1; J: TRBJ1-2; DNA: TGTGCCAGCAGCTTAGTATGGGACAGCCGGAACTATGGCTACACCTTC; CDR3: CASSLVWDSRNYGYTF
V: TRBV6-5; size: .; D: TRBD1; J: TRBJ1-1; DNA: TGTGCCAGCAGTTACTCACAGGGGACATTGAACACTGAAGCTTTCTTT; CDR3: CASSYSQGTLNTEAFF
V: TRBV24-1; size: .; D: TRBD1; J: TRBJ2-1; DNA: TGTGCCACCAGTTTCACAGGGGGCCCTTACAATGAGCAGTTCTTC; CDR3: CATSFTGGPYNEQFF
V: TRBV3-1/TRBV3-2; size: .; D: .; J: TRBJ2-7; DNA: TGTGCCAGCAGCCAAGATCTGGCGGCGCCCTACGAGCAGTACTTC; CDR3: CASSQDLAAPYEQYF
V: TRBV30; size: .; D: .; J: TRBJ1-3; DNA: TGTGCCTGGAGTGCCGGATTTGGAAACACCATATATTTT; CDR3: CAWSAGFGNTIYF
V: TRBV12-3/TRBV12-4; size: .; D: .; J: TRBJ2-2; DNA: TGTGCCAGCAGTTTCAGGGGGGAGCTGTTTTTT; CDR3: CASSFRGELFF
V: TRBV19; size: few; D: .; J: TRBJ2-1; DNA: TGTGCCAGTAGTAAAGGGGGGAGAACAGGGAGCTCCTACAATGAGCAGTTCTTC; CDR3: CASSKGGRTGSSYNEQFF
V: TRBV29-1; size: .; D: TRBD1; J: TRBJ2-5; DNA: TGCAGCGCCGAGGACAGGGGGTTTTCAAAGACCCAGTACTTC; CDR3: CSAEDRGFSKTQYF
V: TRBV5-8; size: once; D: .; J: TRBJ1-6; DNA: TGTGCCAGCAGCTTGGGCTTCGAGAATTCACCCCTCCACTTT; CDR3: CASSLGFENSPLHF
V: TRBV18; size: .; D: .; J: TRBJ1-1; DNA: TGTGCCAGCTCCCTAGTAGGGGCCGCGCAGGGCACTGAAGCTTTCTTT; CDR3: CASSLVGAAQGTEAFF
V: TRBV12-3/TRBV12-4; size: once; D: TRBD1; J: TRBJ1-3; DNA: TGTGCCAGCAGCCTCAGGGGGATAAACACCATATATTTT; CDR3: CASSLRGINTIYF
V: TRBV7-8; size: .; D: TRBD2; J: TRBJ2-1; DNA: TGTGCCAGCAGCTCGGGACTAGCGGGAGGGAAATCCTACAATGAGCAGTTCTTC; CDR3: CASSSGLAGGKSYNEQFF
V: TRBV18; size: .; D: .; J: TRBJ1-5; DNA: TGTGCCAGCTCTTACGGACAGAGCAATCAGCCCCAGCATTTT; CDR3: CASSYGQSNQPQHF
V: TRBV4-1; size: few; D: .; J: TRBJ1-2; DNA: TGCGCCAGCAGCCAAGGTCCGGGTGGATACTATGGCTACACCTTC; CDR3: CASSQGPGGYYGYTF
V: TRBV5-1; size: .; D: .; J: TRBJ2-5; DNA: TGCGCCAGCAGCTTTCGAAGCGAGACCCAGTACTTC; CDR3: CASSFRSETQYF
V: TRBV30; size: .; D: .; J: TRBJ1-1; DNA: TGTGCCGGGCGGATGGTTTCAGCTTTCTTT; CDR3: CAGRMVSAFF
V: TRBV4-2; size: .; D: TRBD2; J: TRBJ2-3; DNA: TGTGCCAGCAGCCAACGCCGGCTAGCGGGAGGGGGCACAGATACGCAGTATTTT; CDR3: CASSQRRLAGGGTDTQYF
V: TRBV11-3; size: .; D: .; J: TRBJ2-5; DNA: TGTGCCAGCAGCTTAGGAGGGACGGACCAAGAGACCCAGTACTTC; CDR3: CASSLGGTDQETQYF
V: TRBV2; size: once; D: .; J: TRBJ2-1; DNA: TGTGCCAGCAGTGGAGATAGGGGATTGTACAATGAGCAGTTCTTC; CDR3: CASSGDRGLYNEQFF
V: TRBV28; size: few; D: TRBD2; J: TRBJ2-3; DNA: TGTGCCAGCAGTCCCGGATTTGGCGGGGGGAGCACAGATACGCAGTATTTT; CDR3: CASSPGFGGGSTDTQYF
V: TRBV28; size: .; D: .; J: TRBJ1-2; DNA: TGTGCCAGCAGTTTCGTAAGGACAGTCTCATATGGCTACACCTTC; CDR3: CASSFVRTVSYGYTF
V: TRBV24-1; size: once; D: TRBD2; J: TRBJ2-5; DNA: TGTGCCACCAGTGCGGACGGGCTAGCGGAGGGACAAGAGACCCAGTACTTC; CDR3: CATSADGLAEGQETQYF
V: TRBV6-2/TRBV6-3; size: .; D: TRBD2; J: TRBJ2-3; DNA: TGTGCCAGCAGTCAGGGACTAGCGGGAGTAGATACGCAGTATTTT; CDR3: CASSQGLAGVDTQYF
V: TRBV5-1; size: .; D: .; J: TRBJ1-3; DNA: TGCGCCAGCAGCTTGGAGGGGGGATCTGGAAACACCATATATTTT; CDR3: CASSLEGGSGNTIYF
V: TRBV12-3/TRBV12-4; size: .; D: .; J: TRBJ2-7; DNA: TGTGCCAGCAGTTCCCGAGCCTACGAGCAGTACTTC; CDR3: CASSSRAYEQYF
V: TRBV5-6; size: .; D: .; J: TRBJ2-1; DNA: TGTGCCAGCAGCTTCCGTAGGGAAGTAAACAATGAGCAGTTCTTC; CDR3: CASSFRREVNNEQFF
V: TRBV6-5; size: .; D: TRBD1; J: TRBJ1-5; DNA: TGTGCCAGCAGCCAATCAGGGGGGCATCAGCCCCAGCATTTT; CDR3: CASSQSGGHQPQHF
V: TRBV14; size: .; D: .; J: TRBJ1-1; DNA: TGTGCCAGCAGCCAAGTCCGTCGGGCGACTGGTAACACTGAAGCTTTCTTT; CDR3: CASSQVRRATGNTEAFF